This T cell receptor beta chain was captured in a study of CD8 T cells in Susac syndrome. Study observations and caveats: Regarding the TCR sequencing and HLA analysis, the study admitted that a relatively small number of individuals were involved.

Worth noting for this clonotype: No antigen is known for it.

Reverse transcription used roughly 0.5 to 1 ug RNA and random hexamers. Across 54 Vbeta and 13 Jbeta, immunoSEQ multiplex PCR amplified TCR beta CDR3. TCRdb re-called the immunoSEQ multiplex PCR reads with MiXCR, one entry per CDR3 protein. The data show 100,000 to 150,000 distinct CDR3 sequences, roughly 93% seen once. The CDR3 extends over 13 amino acids. Germline CDR1 is SGHNT and CDR2 is YYREEE (reference sequence). V dropped 1 base and J dropped 6 bases, with 11 bases sitting between them. The multiple sclerosis control group was made up of treatment-naive patients with stable or active relapsing-remitting disease. Negative isolation yielded the CD8+ and CD4+ T cells, while FACS enriched the TEMRA cells.

The TCR originated in a human donor with multiple sclerosis. The rearrangement links TRBV5-4 to TRBJ2-7; D is ambiguous. The sample consisted of CD4+ T cells from PBMCs. CDR3 protein: CASSLPVLGEQYF. The CDR3, as DNA: TGTGCCAGCAGCTTGCCTGTGTTGGGCGAGCAGTACTTC.